This T cell receptor beta chain was sequenced in a study of T cells after yellow fever vaccination. This clonotype was seen a handful of times. Its antigen remains unknown. General study points: The booster saw the reappearance of most primary-vaccination clones (approximately 97% CD4, about 90% CD8).

The TCR cDNA carried a universal primer site and UMIs from 5'RACE template switching. MiXCR, run by TCRdb on the 5' RACE reads, gives a single entry per CDR3 protein. The data contain fewer than 650,000 distinct CDR3 sequences, just over 20% of them seen just once; the ten biggest clones take up about 16%. This clonotype was sampled from a man younger than 35 who received the YFV17D yellow fever vaccine. The sample here was PBMCs, taken about 20 days after the first yellow fever vaccination.

The CDR3 nucleotides are TGCGCCAGCAGCCAAGAATTCGGACGGTATGAAGCTTTCTTT. Translation: CASSQEFGRYEAFF. The V gene is TRBV4-1, the J gene TRBJ1-1; D ambiguous. Germline lookup yields CDR1 MGHRA and CDR2 YSYEKL. The CDR3 is 14 amino acids. V lost 0 bases to trimming and J lost 7 bases, with 12 bases between them.